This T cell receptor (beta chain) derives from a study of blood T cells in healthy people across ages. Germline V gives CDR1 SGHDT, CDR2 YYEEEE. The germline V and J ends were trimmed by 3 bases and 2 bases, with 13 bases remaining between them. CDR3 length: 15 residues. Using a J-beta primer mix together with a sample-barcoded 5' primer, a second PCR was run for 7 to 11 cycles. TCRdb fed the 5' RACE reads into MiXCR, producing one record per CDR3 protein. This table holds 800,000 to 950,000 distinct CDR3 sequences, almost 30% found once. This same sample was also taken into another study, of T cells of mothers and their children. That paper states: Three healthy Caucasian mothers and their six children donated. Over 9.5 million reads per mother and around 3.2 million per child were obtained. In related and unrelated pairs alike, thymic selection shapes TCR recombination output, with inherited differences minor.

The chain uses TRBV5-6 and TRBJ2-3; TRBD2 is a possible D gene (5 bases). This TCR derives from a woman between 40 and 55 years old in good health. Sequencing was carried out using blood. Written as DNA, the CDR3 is TGTGCCAGCAGCTCTCGGACTCGTTTCACAGATACGCAGTATTTT. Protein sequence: CASSSRTRFTDTQYF.